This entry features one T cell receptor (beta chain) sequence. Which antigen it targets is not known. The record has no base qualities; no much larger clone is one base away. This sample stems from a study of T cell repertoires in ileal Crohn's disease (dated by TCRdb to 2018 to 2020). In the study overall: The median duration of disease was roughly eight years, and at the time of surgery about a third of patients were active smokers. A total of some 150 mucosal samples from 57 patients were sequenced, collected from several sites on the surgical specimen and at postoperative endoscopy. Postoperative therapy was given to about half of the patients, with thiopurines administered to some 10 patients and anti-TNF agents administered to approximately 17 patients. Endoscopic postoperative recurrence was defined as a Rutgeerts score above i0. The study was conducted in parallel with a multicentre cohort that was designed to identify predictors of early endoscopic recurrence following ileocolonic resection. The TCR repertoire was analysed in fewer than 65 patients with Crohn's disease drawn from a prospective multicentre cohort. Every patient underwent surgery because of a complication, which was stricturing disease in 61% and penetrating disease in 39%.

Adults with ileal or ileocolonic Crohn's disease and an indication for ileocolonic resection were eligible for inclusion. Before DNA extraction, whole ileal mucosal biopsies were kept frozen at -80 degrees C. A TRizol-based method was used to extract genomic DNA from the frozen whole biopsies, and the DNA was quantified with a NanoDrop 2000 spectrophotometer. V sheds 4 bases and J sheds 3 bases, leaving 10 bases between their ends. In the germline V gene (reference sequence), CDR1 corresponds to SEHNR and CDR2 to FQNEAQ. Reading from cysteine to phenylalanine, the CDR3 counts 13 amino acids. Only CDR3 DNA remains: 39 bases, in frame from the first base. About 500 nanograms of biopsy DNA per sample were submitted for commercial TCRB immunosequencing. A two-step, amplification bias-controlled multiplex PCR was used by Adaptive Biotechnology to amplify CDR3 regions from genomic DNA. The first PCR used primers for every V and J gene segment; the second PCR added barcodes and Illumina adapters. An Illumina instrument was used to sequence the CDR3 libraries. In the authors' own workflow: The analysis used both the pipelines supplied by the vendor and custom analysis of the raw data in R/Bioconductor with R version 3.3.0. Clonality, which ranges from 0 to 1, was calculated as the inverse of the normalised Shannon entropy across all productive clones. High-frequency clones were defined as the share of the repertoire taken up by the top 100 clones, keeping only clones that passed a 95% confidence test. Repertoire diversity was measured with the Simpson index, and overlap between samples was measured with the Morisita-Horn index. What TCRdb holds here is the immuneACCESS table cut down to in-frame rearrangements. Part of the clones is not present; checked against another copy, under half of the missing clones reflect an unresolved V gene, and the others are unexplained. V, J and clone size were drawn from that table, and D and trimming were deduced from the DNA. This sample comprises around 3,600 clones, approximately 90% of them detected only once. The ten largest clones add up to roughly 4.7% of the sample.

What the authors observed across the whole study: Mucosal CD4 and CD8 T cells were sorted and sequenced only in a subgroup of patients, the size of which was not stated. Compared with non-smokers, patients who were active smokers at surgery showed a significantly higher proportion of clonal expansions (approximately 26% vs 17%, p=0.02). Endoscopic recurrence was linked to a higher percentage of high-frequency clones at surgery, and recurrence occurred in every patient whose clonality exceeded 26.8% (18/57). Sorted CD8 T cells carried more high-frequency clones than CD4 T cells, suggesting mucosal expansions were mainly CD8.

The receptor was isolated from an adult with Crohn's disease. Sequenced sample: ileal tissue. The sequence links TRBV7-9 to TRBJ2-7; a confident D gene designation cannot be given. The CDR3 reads CASSSINLYEQYF. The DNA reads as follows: TGTGCCAGCAGCTCCATAAACCTCTACGAGCAGTACTTC.